This T cell receptor beta chain was sequenced for a study of glioma-infiltrating T cells after dendritic cell vaccination. Per germline, CDR1 SGDLS and CDR2 YYNGEE. CDR3 length: 15 amino acids. Trimming shortened V by 0 bases and J by 5 bases, and 15 bases separated the two germline ends. Before vaccination, two weeks after the third vaccination, and at progression, PBMC were collected. Data came from immunoSEQ multiplex PCR; TCRdb stores just in-frame clones and leaves some out. Among roughly 51,000 clones, over 75% were seen once, and the ten largest hold roughly an eighth. This sequence was found in a human donor with glioblastoma. This specimen consisted of blood, obtained before dendritic cell vaccination. J is TRBJ2-7 and V is TRBV9, with D possibly being TRBD1 (5 bases). DNA for the CDR3: TGTGCCAGCAGCGTAGATGGCAGGGTATACGACGAGCAGTACTTC. Translation gives CASSVDGRVYDEQYF. The full variable domain, completed using reference TRBV9 and TRBJ2-7, is DSGVTQTPKHLITATGQRVTLRCSPRSGDLSVYWYQQSLDQGLQFLIQYYNGEERAKGNILERFSAQQFPDLHSELNLSSLELGDSALYFCASSVDGRVYDEQYFGPGTRLTVT.